This T cell receptor (beta chain) was sequenced in a study of T cell responses to AZD1222 COVID-19 vaccine. This CDR3 comprises 17 residues. The V gene end was trimmed by 1 base and the J gene end by 3 bases; junction bases not matched to a gene: 9. Germline V lookup: CDR1 LNHDA, CDR2 SQIVND (reference sequence). General observations from the study: Among the donors, most were white British and more were female, and clonal diversity was possibly underestimated. With two AZD1222 doses given, Spike-specific TCR breadth and depth both rose.

In regard to this clone: What it binds is not known.

TCRdb's copy holds only in-frame clones and misses some; the assay was immunoSEQ multiplex PCR. The data contain 82,000 or so clones, around nine tenths of them singletons. The TCR originated in an adult in good health. Sequenced material: peripheral blood, taken on day 0 of AZD1222 vaccination. The genes are TRBV19 and TRBJ1-5; 7 bases map to TRBD1. The CDR3 region is CASSIGGGQLNNQPQHF. The DNA of the CDR3 is TGTGCCAGTAGTATAGGGGGGGGACAGTTAAACAATCAGCCCCAGCATTTT.